The entry below gives a single TCR beta chain sequence along with its context. The protocol was immunoSEQ multiplex PCR, while the TCRdb copy is restricted to in-frame clones and leaves out a portion. The repertoire consists of 100,000 to 150,000 clones, with around 87% occurring once and the leading ten covering approximately 8.1%. The data were taken from a study of blood T cell repertoires in COVID-19. The CDR3 covers 12 residues. Per germline, CDR1 MRHNA and CDR2 SNTAGT. V was shortened by 7 bases and J by 1 base, with 8 bases between the two germline ends. The rearrangement joins TRBV6-4 to TRBJ2-7; maybe TRBD1 (5 bases). Sample: peripheral blood. This receptor was identified in a man in his forties or fifties with acute or convalescent COVID-19. The CDR3 DNA is TGTGCCAGCATCCCAGGGTCCTACGAGCAGTACTTC. It translates to CASIPGSYEQYF.